These 19 T cell receptor beta chains originate from one sample sequenced in a study of blood T cell repertoires in COVID-19. Clones were sequenced by immunoSEQ multiplex PCR, and TCRdb holds only the in-frame ones, with some missing. The sample has about 58,000 clones; about 79% are singletons. The material sequenced was peripheral blood. These receptors came from a human donor in a cohort sampled during active COVID-19.

This clone was detected only a few times. The rearrangement joins TRBV30 to TRBJ2-7, with no clear D. Per the germline V gene, CDR1 is GTSNPN and CDR2 is SVGIG (reference sequence). The CDR3 runs 11 residues. Trimming cost V 1 base and J 9 bases, with 10 bases left between them. This chain's CDR3 is CAWSGNSGQYF. As DNA, the CDR3 is TGTGCCTGGAGTGGAAATTCGGGGCAGTACTTC.

This chain links TRBV3-1 (or the pseudogene TRBV3-2) with TRBJ2-1; possibly TRBD2 for D (6 bases). Between the trimmed V and J ends, which lost 1 base and 5 bases, there was a span of 9 bases. Germline CDR1 is LGHDT and CDR2 is YNNKEL (reference sequence). CDR3 length: 14 residues. The CDR3 region is CASSQAAGHNEQFF. CDR3 nucleotide sequence: TGTGCCAGCAGCCAAGCCGCGGGACACAATGAGCAGTTCTTC.

The V and J genes are TRBV4-1 and TRBJ1-1; TRBD1 agrees at 9 bases. CDR3 length: 15 amino acids. Germline assignment: CDR1 MGHRA and CDR2 YSYEKL. Germline trimming cut 4 bases from V and 6 bases from J; bases unmatched to any gene: 9. CDR3 nucleotides: TGCGCCAGCAGCCCCTTAGGGGACAGGGAACCTGAAGCTTTCTTT. Translated: CASSPLGDREPEAFF.

The CDR3 DNA reads TGTGCCAGCAGTGAAAGACAGGACAAACTGTTTTTT. It translates to CASSERQDKLFF. J is TRBJ1-4 and V is TRBV6-1, with D possibly TRBD1 on 6 matching bases. V shed 2 bases and J shed 11 bases, with 9 bases lying between them. Germline CDR1 and CDR2: MNHNS and SASEGT. CDR3 length: 12 amino acids.

This chain connects TRBV19 to TRBJ2-3, with TRBD1 as a possible D gene (6 bases). Germline assignment: CDR1 LNHDA and CDR2 SQIVND (reference sequence). This CDR3 comprises 13 residues. V lost 4 bases, J lost 3 bases, and 8 bases lay in between. The CDR3 DNA sequence: TGTGCCAGTAGTAGGGGGCTGACAGATACGCAGTATTTT. Its translation is CASSRGLTDTQYF.

The chain recombines TRBV5-1 with TRBJ2-7, with D possibly TRBD2 on 6 matching bases. CDR3 length: 15 amino acids. CDR1 and CDR2 (germline): SGHRS, YFSETQ. Deletions cut 0 bases from V and 5 bases from J, with 15 bases between. CDR3 nucleotides: TGCGCCAGCAGCTTGGCTGCGGAGGGTCCGCACGAGCAGTACTTC. Its protein product is CASSLAAEGPHEQYF.

The chain joins TRBV18 to TRBJ2-7; tentatively, D is TRBD1 (5 bases). This CDR3 region has 13 residues. Trimming stripped 4 bases from V and 9 bases from J, with 16 bases between. Looked up from germline, CDR1 is KGHSH and CDR2 is LQKENI. The CDR3 is CASSQAIQVGQYF. The CDR3 nucleotides are TGTGCCAGCTCACAAGCAATACAGGTTGGGCAGTACTTC. The full variable domain, in which reference TRBV18 and TRBJ2-7 provide the parts outside the CDR3, is NAGVMQNPRHLVRRRGQEARLRCSPMKGHSHVYWYRQLPEEGLKFMVYLQKENIIDESGMPKERFSAEFPKEGPSILRIQQVVRGDSAAYFCASSQAIQVGQYFGPGTRLTVT.

V is TRBV6-2 or TRBV6-3 and J is TRBJ2-7; D is undetermined. Germline-derived CDR1 and CDR2 are MNHEY and SVGEGT. The CDR3 is 11 residues long. Trimming took off 6 bases at V and 3 bases at J, with 6 bases between the two ends. This CDR3 is CASSFIYEQYF. The CDR3 region has the DNA TGTGCCAGCAGCTTCATCTACGAGCAGTACTTC.

The chain links TRBV7-9 to TRBJ2-1, with 7 bases fitting TRBD1. The CDR3 covers 16 residues. Germline values: CDR1 SEHNR, CDR2 FQNEAQ (reference sequence). V shed 1 base and J 3 bases; nucleotides not matched to a gene: 6. For the CDR3, the DNA is TGTGCCAGCAGCTTAGATCGGGACAGAAACTACAATGAGCAGTTCTTC. The encoded protein is CASSLDRDRNYNEQFF.

The chain carries TRBV7-9 and TRBJ1-1; D is uncertain. The CDR3 sequence is 13 residues long. V was trimmed by 5 bases and J by 2 bases, leaving 9 bases between them. Per the germline V gene, CDR1 is SEHNR and CDR2 is FQNEAQ (reference sequence). The CDR3 sequence is CASSILLNTEAFF. The CDR3 DNA reads TGTGCCAGCAGCATACTCCTCAACACTGAAGCTTTCTTT.

The chain is built from TRBV6-5 and TRBJ2-7; no reliable D call. Germline CDR1 MNHEY, CDR2 SVGAGI. With 8 bases removed from V and 2 bases from J, the gap between germline ends came to 16 bases. This CDR3 region has 14 residues. The CDR3 region has the DNA TGTGCCAGCGATAAGCCGCAAACCGCCTACGAGCAGTACTTC. It codes for CASDKPQTAYEQYF.

This clone was detected a few times. The gene calls are TRBV29-1 and TRBJ2-5; TRBD2 might be the D (7 bases). The CDR3 spans 12 residues. V lost 5 bases and J lost 6, with 13 bases in between. Germline CDR1 is SQVTM and CDR2 is ANQGSEA. CDR3 amino acids: CSVSGGLKTQYF. The CDR3 DNA follows: TGCAGCGTTTCCGGGGGGCTGAAGACCCAGTACTTC. Combining the CDR3 with reference TRBV29-1 and TRBJ2-5 gives the whole variable domain SAVISQKPSRDICQRGTSLTIQCQVDSQVTMMFWYRQQPGQSLTLIATANQGSEATYESGFVIDKFPISRPNLTFSTLTVSNMSPEDSSIYLCSVSGGLKTQYFGPGTRLLVL.

This chain's CDR3 is CASSYSGGGLSSYEQYF. Written as DNA, the CDR3 is TGTGCCAGCAGTTACTCGGGCGGGGGTCTTAGCTCCTACGAGCAGTACTTC. The chain joins TRBV6-2 or TRBV6-3 to TRBJ2-7, with 7 bases identical to TRBD2. V was clipped by 0 bases and J by 0 bases; unmatched bases: 8. The CDR3 has 17 residues. Germline V gene data show CDR1 as MNHEY and CDR2 as SVGEGT.

V gene TRBV7-9 combines with J gene TRBJ2-7; 7 bases line up with TRBD2. Germline-derived CDR1 and CDR2 are SEHNR and FQNEAQ (reference sequence). This CDR3 region has 15 residues. Trimming removed 4 bases from V and 6 bases from J; junction bases left unmatched: 12. This CDR3 reads CASSSTAGVEIEQYF. The DNA for the CDR3 is TGTGCCAGCAGCTCTACGGCGGGAGTGGAAATCGAGCAGTACTTC.

This clone was seen a handful of times. Other DNA sequences within the sample encode an identical CDR3. CDR3 loop: CASSPQTGSGNTIYF. As DNA, the CDR3 is TGTGCCAGCTCACCACAGACGGGCTCTGGAAACACCATATATTTT. The chain joins TRBV18 to TRBJ1-3; the D is unclear. Germline V gene data show CDR1 as KGHSH and CDR2 as LQKENI. The CDR3 length is 15 residues. Trimming removed 1 base at V and 0 bases at J, with 7 bases between.

The chain links TRBV5-6 to TRBJ2-7; 14 positions agree with TRBD2. The V and J ends lost 4 bases and 4 bases, in that order; junction bases with no gene match: 16. Germline V lookup: CDR1 SGHDT, CDR2 YYEEEE. The CDR3 has 19 amino acids. The CDR3 sequence is CASSLVGTSGSVVPYEQYF. The CDR3 bases are TGTGCCAGCAGCCTAGTTGGGACTAGCGGGAGTGTGGTGCCGTACGAGCAGTACTTC.

This chain joins TRBV11-2 and TRBJ2-7; D may be TRBD1 (5 bases). Deletions cut 4 bases from V and 5 bases from J, with 15 bases between. The CDR3 is 14 residues long. Germline-derived CDR1 and CDR2 are SGHAT and FQNNGV. The CDR3 DNA reads as TGTGCCAGCAGCTACAGACAGCCCCAGGACGAGCAGTACTTC. The encoded protein is CASSYRQPQDEQYF.

The rearrangement uses TRBV4-2 and TRBJ2-6, with D possibly being TRBD1 (5 bases). Germline lookup yields CDR1 LGHNA and CDR2 YNFKEQ. This CDR3 comprises 18 residues. Trimming pared 0 bases from V and 0 bases from J, leaving 12 bases between. CDR3 DNA: TGTGCCAGCAGCCAAGATGTCCAGGGCAGCTCTGGGGCCAACGTCCTGACTTTC. It is translated as CASSQDVQGSSGANVLTF.

The rearrangement links TRBV10-2 to TRBJ1-1; D is perhaps TRBD1 (5 bases). There are 13 residues in the CDR3. Trimming took off 8 bases at V and 3 bases at J, with 13 bases between the two ends. Germline V gives CDR1 WSHSY, CDR2 SAAADI. CDR3 DNA: TGCGCCAGCGTAGCCGGGGGGTACACTGAAGCTTTCTTT. This encodes CASVAGGYTEAFF.